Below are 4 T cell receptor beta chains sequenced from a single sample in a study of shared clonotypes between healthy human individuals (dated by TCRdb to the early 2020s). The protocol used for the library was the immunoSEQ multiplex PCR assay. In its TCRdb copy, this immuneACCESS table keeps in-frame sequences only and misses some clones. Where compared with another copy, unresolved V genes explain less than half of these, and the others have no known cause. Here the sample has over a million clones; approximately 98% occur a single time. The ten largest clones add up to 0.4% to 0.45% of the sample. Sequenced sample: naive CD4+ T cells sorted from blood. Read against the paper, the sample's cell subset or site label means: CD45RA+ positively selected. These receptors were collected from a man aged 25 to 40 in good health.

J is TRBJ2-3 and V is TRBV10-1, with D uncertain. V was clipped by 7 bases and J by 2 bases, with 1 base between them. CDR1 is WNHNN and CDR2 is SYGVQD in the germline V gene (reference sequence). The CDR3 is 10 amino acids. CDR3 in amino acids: CASNTDTQYF. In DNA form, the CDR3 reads TGCGCCAGCAACACAGATACGCAGTATTTT.

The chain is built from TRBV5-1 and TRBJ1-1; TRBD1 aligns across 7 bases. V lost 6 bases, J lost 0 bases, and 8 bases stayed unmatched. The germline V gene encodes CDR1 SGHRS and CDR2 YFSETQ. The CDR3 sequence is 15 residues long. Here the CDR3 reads CASKGWTGLNTEAFF. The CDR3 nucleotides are TGCGCCAGCAAGGGGTGGACAGGATTGAACACTGAAGCTTTCTTT.

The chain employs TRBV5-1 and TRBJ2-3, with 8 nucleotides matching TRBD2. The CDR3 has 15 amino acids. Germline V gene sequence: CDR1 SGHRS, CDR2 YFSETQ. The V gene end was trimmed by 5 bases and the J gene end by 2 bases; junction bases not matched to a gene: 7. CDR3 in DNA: TGCGCCAGCAGAGGACTAGCAGGGACCACAGATACGCAGTATTTT. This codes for CASRGLAGTTDTQYF.

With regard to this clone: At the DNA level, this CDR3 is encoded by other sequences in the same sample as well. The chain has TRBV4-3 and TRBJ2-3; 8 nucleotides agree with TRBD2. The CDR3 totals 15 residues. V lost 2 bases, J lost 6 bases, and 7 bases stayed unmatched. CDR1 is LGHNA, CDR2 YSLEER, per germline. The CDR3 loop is CASSQTSGSTDTQYF. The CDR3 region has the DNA TGCGCCAGCAGCCAAACCAGCGGGAGTACGGATACGCAGTATTTT.